This TCR beta chain was sequenced for a study of cytomegalovirus exposure and HLA in healthy donors (dated by TCRdb to the late 2010s). Notes on the research overall: According to an earlier analysis of several hundred of the donors, about 179 million T cells yielded 100 million or so unique TCR beta sequences and about 300 Gb of sequence data. About 280 gigabases of sequencing data and 70 million to 95 million unique TCR sequences made up an early release that covered approximately 650 HLA-typed donors. Of the 350 to 450 genotyped donors, 75% to 85% were placed in the genetic ancestry cluster associated with self-reported Caucasian donors. The study aimed to test whether cataloging public T cell receptors could reveal signatures of past pathogen exposure. The T cell repertoires of under 750 subjects were profiled by immunosequencing and related to cytomegalovirus serostatus. In addition to the first cohort of roughly 700 subjects, a separate validation cohort of over 90 different subjects was used. High-throughput TCR immunosequencing, statistical association of individual TCRs with disease status, and machine learning were combined to predict cytomegalovirus infection status. A later analysis re-examined previously published TCR beta repertoires from about 700 donors and added high-resolution HLA genotyping to investigate patterns of TCR occurrence. Rather than using new phenotypic data, the later analysis identified candidate immune exposures from TCR beta sequences and from how often those sequences occurred across donors. An earlier analysis of fewer than 750 of the donors used high-throughput TCR beta sequencing to judge whether each TCR beta V gene segment behaved as functional or pseudogenic. Alongside the repertoire data, information on donor age, sex, ethnicity and CMV serostatus was compiled. Genome-wide SNP genotypes for about three fifths of the roughly 670 donors were used in a later genetic analysis, which treated that subset as a discovery cohort. Every repertoire in the discovery cohort had been generated on one and the same sequencing platform. Class I and class II HLA loci were covered by the typing at four-digit resolution. The number of donors typed differed by locus, with about 629-640 for A, B, C, DRB1 and DQB1, roughly 520 for DQA1, some 570 for DPA1, and approximately 470 for DPB1. Four to six DR-DQ haplotypes were handled as single units for association and clustering, since linkage in the cohort was strong. Among 300 to 500 genotyped donors of the cohort, an average of approximately 240,000 unique TCR beta nucleotide sequences was sequenced per donor, of which 15% to 20% were non-productive.

The paper's findings and limits, for the study overall: A total of roughly 160 TCR beta chains were listed by the study as associated with cytomegalovirus. An association between a missense DCLRE1C variant and V-gene and J-gene trimming of TCR beta chains was found in a later genetic analysis and replicated in an independent cohort. Immune exposure information for the cohort was limited to CMV serostatus. HLA typing was unavailable for some donors at each locus, so association tests used only the typed subset. In a later analysis, around 17,000 TCR beta sequences were associated with specific HLA alleles at a false discovery rate of 0.05. A group of highly shared sequence variants was considered likely to be a technical artifact of the sequencing pipeline. A few of the identified cytomegalovirus-associated TCR beta chains were confirmed in vitro to be specific for cytomegalovirus antigens. Roughly uniform sequencing depth across donors was assumed in presence/absence analyses, although this assumption may not hold. This cohort had only TCR beta chains sequenced, and the lack of alpha or paired-chain data limited which features could be detected. Some IMGT-functional V segments, including TRBV6-2 and TRBV6-3, could not be told apart with the 87-base-pair reads, so those segments were excluded. Compared with the approximately 670-donor mean, donors in an Asian-associated ancestry cluster had fewer N-insertions in productive TCRs, according to a later genetic analysis. The classifier was reported to diagnose cytomegalovirus status with high specificity and sensitivity in both the original cohort and the validation cohort. Correlated functional status among segregating V segments might be attributable to linkage disequilibrium, but an unknown experimental factor could not be ruled out. According to a later analysis, most CMV-associated TCR beta chains appeared to be HLA-restricted, and the HLA associations seemed to be driven largely by CMV exposure. A later analysis found that HLA-associated TCR beta chains were more clonally expanded and had lower generation probabilities than equally common non-associated chains. While some public TCRs were present in many individuals, most TCR sequences turned up only very rarely across donors. Several of the top co-occurrence clusters appeared to be linked to parvovirus B19, influenza, CMV and Epstein-Barr virus, according to a later analysis. According to the authors, the approach could potentially be generalized to other disease states and immunological phenotypes. Strong co-occurrence of HLA alleles, especially DR and DQ, made assigning TCR associations to individual alleles difficult. A further reported finding was that TCR beta sequences accurately predicted the HLA-A and HLA-B alleles for most subjects in the first cohort. According to a later analysis, TCR association rates differed among HLA loci, with DRB1 alleles showing the most associated TCRs and HLA-C alleles showing the fewest. Roughly 15 rarely observed V segments, including chromosome 9 orphons, were excluded from the earlier analysis of a few hundred of the donors because counts were too low. In an earlier analysis of under 600 of the donors, most TCR beta V segments were observed in productive rearrangements about 90% or about 30% of the time, broadly matching IMGT annotations.

The CDR3 sequence holds 16 residues, the cysteine and phenylalanine included. Only the CDR3 DNA is retained, 48 bases long and in frame from the first base. Based on the germline V gene, the CDR1 and CDR2 sequences are SGHAT and FQNNGV. Trimming costs V 1 base and J 3 bases, and their ends lie 16 bases apart. The cohort was made up of 666 healthy bone marrow donors. At the time of sampling, every cohort member was nominally healthy, though immune exposures that went unrecorded were likely present. The donor was CMV seronegative and was included in the group of over 300 seronegative cohort members. A peripheral blood sample was provided by each donor, and peripheral blood mononuclear cells were used for TCR beta sequencing. Genomic DNA extraction from the blood cell samples was performed with the Qiagen DNeasy Blood Extraction Kit. This clone has just one count. Its specific antigen is unknown. No much larger clonotype is one base removed from it; base qualities were not supplied.

Library preparation was by the immunoSEQ multiplex PCR assay. For the multiplex PCR, a mixture combining 60 forward primers for TCR Vbeta segments and 13 reverse primers for TCR Jbeta segments was used. The CDR3 region of rearranged TCR beta genes was amplified from genomic DNA with a multiplex PCR assay. The Illumina HiSeq System was used to sequence the amplified TCR beta libraries as 87-base-pair reads. The source study handled its data this way. In a later analysis, tens of millions of unique TCR beta chains were counted across the 500 to 700 repertoires, and approximately 9.9 million of these chains were shared by at least two donors. Raw reads were error-corrected and collapsed into unique sequences by a nearest-neighbor algorithm in which closely related sequences were merged to remove PCR and sequencing errors. Alignment of CDR3 sequences to IMGT reference sequences was used to assign V, D and J gene segments. Each retained sequence needed at least a six-nucleotide match to both a V gene segment and a J gene segment. Rearrangements were called productive when the CDR3 lacked stop codons and stayed in frame with V and J; all others were non-productive. Following IMGT convention, CDR3 was defined as the stretch from the second conserved V-encoded cysteine up to the conserved J-encoded phenylalanine. The earlier analysis of about 610 of the donors excluded any sequence lacking an unambiguous match to a single V gene segment. An earlier analysis of 500 to 600 of the donors classified V segments as functional when productive rearrangements were above 56.7% and as segregating when the standard deviation between donors was above 5%. To diagnose cytomegalovirus status from the catalog of TCR beta chain sequences, a statistical classification framework was built. In a later analysis, TCR nucleotide sequences were compared against IMGT/GENE-DB human TR gene sequences so that V and J genes could be assigned. Using the TCRdist pipeline, a later analysis assigned CDR3 sequences along with most-parsimonious VDJ recombination scenarios. In a later analysis, each TCR beta chain was defined by its CDR3 amino acid sequence together with its V-gene family, and reads without a unique V-gene family were excluded. In a later analysis, fewer than 600 highly shared, low-generation-probability nucleotide sequences were removed to address suspected cross-contamination and a sequencing artifact. For each public chain, a later analysis derived a clonal expansion index from normalized ranks of inferred template counts within each repertoire. Generation probabilities in a later analysis came from a VDJ recombination model fitted to out-of-frame rearrangements, and those results were checked against IGoR. In a later analysis, hypergeometric tests were used to score TCR-TCR, TCR-HLA and TCR-CMV co-occurrence, with a repertoire-size bias correction applied to TCR pairs. A later analysis estimated false discovery rates by permuting HLA or CMV assignments 20 times. In a later analysis, co-occurring TCRs were grouped using DBSCAN, and TCRdist sequence similarity was added for clustering within HLA-allele-positive subsets. Repertoires with fewer than 30,000 or more than 120,000 public chains, plus five repertoires with anomalous nucleotide sharing, were excluded from co-occurrence clustering. Held by TCRdb, this immuneACCESS table contains in-frame sequences only and omits some clones. Under half of the omission traces to an unresolved V gene where checked; the cause of the rest is unknown. The V and J calls and clone size are taken from that table; D and trimming were inferred from the DNA. The table for this sample lists 130,000 to 150,000 clones; around 80% of them were counted only once. The top ten hold approximately 2% of the sample.

The sequence joins TRBV11-2 to TRBJ2-7; the D gene lacks a confident call. The TCR was taken from a man between 25 and 39 years old in good health and CMV-seronegative. The sample was PBMCs. The CDR3 amino acid sequence is: CASSLVRDPEIYEQYF. In nucleotide form, the sequence is TGTGCCAGCAGCTTAGTTCGCGATCCTGAAATCTACGAGCAGTACTTC.